This T cell receptor beta chain originates from a study of blood T cell repertoires in COVID-19. The authors' processing: Estimates of nucleated cell counts were drawn from the amplification of reference gene primers. TCRdb keeps only in-frame clones here, not all; method: immunoSEQ multiplex PCR. V and J calls and clone size follow that table, whereas D and trimming were derived from the DNA. The profile shows around 320,000 clones, around 85% of them singletons. Trimming cost V 5 bases and J 5 bases, with 4 bases left between them. CDR3 length equals 11 residues. The germline V gene encodes CDR1 SNHLY and CDR2 FYNNEI.

This chain links TRBV2 with TRBJ1-5; no clear D. Material: peripheral blood. The TCR sequence derives from a human donor in a cohort sampled during active COVID-19. The CDR3 protein is CASSLDQPQHF. The DNA of the CDR3 is TGTGCCAGCAGTCTAGATCAGCCCCAGCATTTT.